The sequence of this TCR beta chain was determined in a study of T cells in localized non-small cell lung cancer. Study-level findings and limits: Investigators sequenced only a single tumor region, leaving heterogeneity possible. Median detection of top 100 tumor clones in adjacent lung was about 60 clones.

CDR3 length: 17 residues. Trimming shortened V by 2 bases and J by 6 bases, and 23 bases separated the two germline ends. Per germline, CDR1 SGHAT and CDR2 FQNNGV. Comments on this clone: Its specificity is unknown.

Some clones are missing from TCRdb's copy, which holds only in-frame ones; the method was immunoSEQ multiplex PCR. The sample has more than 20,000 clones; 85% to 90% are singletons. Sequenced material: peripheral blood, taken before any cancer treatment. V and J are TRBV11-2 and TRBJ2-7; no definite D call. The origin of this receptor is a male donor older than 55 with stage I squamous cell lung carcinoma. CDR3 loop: CASSLLDRSGTGLEQYF. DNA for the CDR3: TGTGCCAGCAGCTTACTCGATCGGTCAGGCACGGGTCTCGAGCAGTACTTC.